One sample yielded the 32 T cell receptor beta chains listed below, sequenced in a study of cytomegalovirus exposure and HLA in healthy donors. Sequenced by immunoSEQ multiplex PCR; TCRdb stores in-frame clones only, minus some. The sample contains about 88,000 clones, roughly 80% of which appear only once. Source material: PBMCs. The receptors derive from a woman between 18 and 30 years old in good health and CMV-seropositive.

A single count supports this clone. CDR3 amino acids: CASNLLAGIIYNEQFF. The CDR3 DNA is TGTGCCAGCAATTTACTAGCGGGGATCATATACAATGAGCAGTTCTTC. The chain couples TRBV7-8 to TRBJ2-1, with 10 bases lining up with TRBD2. V shed 7 bases and J 4 bases; nucleotides not matched to a gene: 10. Germline values: CDR1 SGHVS, CDR2 FQNEAQ. The CDR3 runs 16 residues.

As concerns this clone: This sample also contains other DNA sequences that code for the same CDR3. V and J are TRBV9 and TRBJ1-1; D may be TRBD1 (6 bases). V was cut by 2 bases and J by 6 bases, with 11 bases left in between. Per germline, CDR1 SGDLS and CDR2 YYNGEE. This CDR3 spans 13 amino acids. The CDR3 loop is CASSVTGFAEAFF. CDR3 sequence (DNA): TGTGCCAGCAGCGTCACAGGGTTTGCTGAAGCTTTCTTT.

The V call is TRBV4-2, the J call TRBJ1-6; D may be TRBD1 (6 bases). Trimming shortened V by 0 bases and J by 9 bases, and 12 bases separated the two germline ends. Germline V lookup: CDR1 LGHNA, CDR2 YNFKEQ. The CDR3 runs 15 residues. CDR3 sequence reads: CASSQELGGRSPLHF. CDR3 DNA sequence: TGTGCCAGCAGCCAAGAGTTAGGGGGTCGTTCACCCCTCCACTTT.

The J gene is TRBJ1-6, the V gene TRBV11-2, with D hard to call. V was trimmed by 1 base and J by 9 bases, leaving 10 bases between them. CDR1 is SGHAT and CDR2 is FQNNGV in the germline V gene. The CDR3 has 14 amino acids. This CDR3 reads CASSLGGGRSPLHF. The CDR3 nucleotides read TGTGCCAGCAGCTTAGGAGGAGGGCGTTCACCCCTCCACTTT. Full variable domain (missing parts from reference TRBV11-2 and TRBJ1-6): EAGVAQSPRYKIIEKRQSVAFWCNPISGHATLYWYQQILGQGPKLLIQFQNNGVVDDSQLPKDRFSAERLKGVDSTLKIQPAKLEDSAVYLCASSLGGGRSPLHFGNGTRLTVT.

There are a few counts of this clone. The chain is built from TRBV6-1 and TRBJ2-5; D remains unclear. This CDR3 is 13 amino acids long. Trimming removed 7 bases at V and 5 bases at J, with 14 bases between. Germline V gene data show CDR1 as MNHNS and CDR2 as SASEGT. CDR3 sequence: CASTQPSQETQYF. CDR3 DNA sequence: TGTGCCAGCACCCAACCATCTCAGGAGACCCAGTACTTC.

V usage is TRBV6-1 and J usage is TRBJ2-7, with 9 bases lining up with TRBD2. Unmatched junction bases numbered 9, after V lost 3 bases and J lost 3 bases. Per germline, CDR1 MNHNS and CDR2 SASEGT. The CDR3 extends over 16 amino acids. This CDR3 is CASSEGVAGASYEQYF. For the CDR3, the DNA is TGTGCCAGCAGTGAGGGGGTAGCGGGGGCCAGCTACGAGCAGTACTTC.

V is TRBV6-6 and J is TRBJ1-2, with 8 positions matching TRBD1. Germline-derived CDR1 and CDR2 are MNHNY and SVGAGI (reference sequence). Trimming at V came to 4 bases and at J to 7 bases, leaving 5 bases not matched to a gene. The CDR3 totals 13 residues. Here the CDR3 DNA reads TGTGCCAGCAGTTTTCAGGGGGCCTCTGGCTACACCTTC. Its translation: CASSFQGASGYTF.

The gene calls are TRBV12-5 and TRBJ1-1, with 8 nucleotides matching TRBD1. The CDR3 loop spans 15 amino acids. The V segment lost 5 bases and the J segment 1 base; nucleotides outside the gene matches: 6. Germline CDR1 and CDR2: LGHNT and FRNRAP. As DNA, the CDR3 is TGTGCTAGTGGTCCGGGAGGACAGGGGAACACTGAAGCTTTCTTT. It is translated as CASGPGGQGNTEAFF.

The J gene is TRBJ1-3, the V gene TRBV5-1; a possible D gene is TRBD1 (6 bases). Per germline, CDR1 SGHRS and CDR2 YFSETQ. The ends were cut back, 6 bases at V and 8 bases at J, with 21 bases in the middle. This CDR3 region has 15 residues. CDR3 amino acids: CASTTSGAAGDTIYF. The CDR3 DNA is TGCGCCAGCACTACCTCGGGGGCCGCGGGGGACACCATATATTTT.

The genes are TRBV5-1 and TRBJ2-1, with 8 bases matching TRBD2. Trimming took 2 bases from V and 6 from J; bases not matched to a gene: 1. The CDR3 totals 13 residues. Per the germline V gene, CDR1 is SGHRS and CDR2 is YFSETQ. The CDR3 coding sequence is TGCGCCAGCAGCTTCGGGGGGGTCAATGAGCAGTTCTTC. Encoded protein: CASSFGGVNEQFF.

Details on this clone: Other nucleotide sequences from this sample produce the same CDR3. The J gene is TRBJ2-3, the V gene TRBV6-1; TRBD1 matches 7 bases. The CDR3 is 13 residues long. The germline V gene encodes CDR1 MNHNS and CDR2 SASEGT. V lost 2 bases, J lost 4 bases, and 0 bases stayed unmatched. The CDR3 sequence: CASSEQGADTQYF. CDR3 bases: TGTGCCAGCAGTGAACAGGGGGCAGATACGCAGTATTTT.

This clone occurred once. The rearrangement joins TRBV10-3 to TRBJ2-2, with 8 bases that match TRBD1. The V gene's germline CDR1 is ENHRY and CDR2 SYGVKD. The CDR3 contains 14 residues. With V trimmed by 8 bases and J by 8 bases, 10 bases remained unmatched. Here the CDR3 DNA reads TGTGCCATCCAGGGGGCCCTCGTCGGTGGGGAGCTGTTTTTT. Protein sequence: CAIQGALVGGELFF.

The gene calls are TRBV5-4 and TRBJ1-1, with a weak D call TRBD1 (5 bases). The length of the CDR3 is 13 residues. The ends were cut back, 6 bases at V and 5 bases at J, with 14 bases in the middle. Per germline, CDR1 SGHNT and CDR2 YYREEE (reference sequence). In DNA form, the CDR3 reads TGTGCCAGCAACCCGGGGGGTAGGACTGAAGCTTTCTTT. It codes for CASNPGGRTEAFF. Full variable domain (remainder filled in from reference TRBV5-4 and TRBJ1-1): ETGVTQSPTHLIKTRGQQVTLRCSSQSGHNTVSWYQQALGQGPQFIFQYYREEENGRGNFPPRFSGLQFPNYSSELNVNALELDDSALYLCASNPGGRTEAFFGQGTRLTVV.

At least ten counts were recorded for this clone. The chain couples TRBV19 to TRBJ1-6; D is ambiguous. Germline assignment: CDR1 LNHDA and CDR2 SQIVND (reference sequence). The CDR3 totals 14 residues. Trimming removed 8 bases at V and 8 bases at J, with 16 bases between. This CDR3 reads CASAIILTDSPLHF. CDR3 coding DNA: TGTGCCAGTGCAATCATACTAACGGATTCACCCCTCCACTTT.

This sequence joins TRBV30 and TRBJ1-3, with D hard to call. CDR1 GTSNPN and CDR2 SVGIG come from the germline V gene (reference sequence). This CDR3 has 14 amino acids. V was shortened by 4 bases and J by 1 base, with 11 bases between the two germline ends. The CDR3 here is CAWTSSRSGNTIYF. CDR3 DNA sequence: TGTGCCTGGACTTCTTCGCGTTCTGGAAACACCATATATTTT.

The CDR3 region has the DNA TGTGCCAGCAGGAACGACCGGGGACTAGTGGCCGGGGAGCTGTTTTTT. It codes for CASRNDRGLVAGELFF. This chain connects TRBV9 to TRBJ2-2, with 8 bases identical to TRBD2. Germline V gene lookup returns CDR1 SGDLS and CDR2 YYNGEE. CDR3 length: 16 amino acids. Trimming took 5 bases from V and 6 from J; bases not matched to a gene: 12.

The V and J genes are TRBV28 and TRBJ1-2; TRBD1 is a possible D gene (5 bases). Trimming cost V 9 bases and J 4 bases, with 18 bases left between them. CDR1 and CDR2 (germline): MDHEN, SYDVKM. This CDR3 has 14 amino acids. The CDR3 region has the DNA TGTGCCAGTCACCGAGGGGAGGCTCCCTATGGCTACACCTTC. This sequence encodes CASHRGEAPYGYTF.

V gene TRBV5-6 combines with J gene TRBJ2-5; 13 bases map to TRBD2. Losses at the gene ends were 0 bases for V and 4 bases for J; bases not matched to a gene: 3. The CDR3 is 16 residues long. Germline values: CDR1 SGHDT, CDR2 YYEEEE. The CDR3, as DNA: TGTGCCAGCAGCTTGGTACGACTAGCGGGGGGAGAGACCCAGTACTTC. Protein: CASSLVRLAGGETQYF.

In this sample, this clone is medium-sized. This chain uses TRBV5-4 with TRBJ2-3, with TRBD2 identical over 11 bases. The CDR3 has 17 amino acids. Trimming cost V 1 base and J 3 bases; bases outside gene matches: 7. The germline V gene has CDR1 SGHNT and CDR2 YYREEE (reference sequence). The CDR3 sequence: CASSLRLAGGPTDTQYF. CDR3 DNA: TGTGCCAGCAGCTTGCGCCTAGCGGGGGGACCGACAGATACGCAGTATTTT.

This clone was detected only once. J is TRBJ2-1 and V is TRBV29-1; 7 bases fit TRBD2. V gave up 8 bases and J gave up 0 bases; unmatched junction bases: 4. Germline lookup yields CDR1 SQVTM and CDR2 ANQGSEA. CDR3 length: 13 residues. CDR3 in amino acids: CSTGGGSYNEQFF. The CDR3 bases are TGCAGCACGGGCGGGGGCTCCTACAATGAGCAGTTCTTC.

This clone was counted only a few times. The V gene is TRBV30, the J gene TRBJ1-4; D unclear. With 2 bases removed from V and 5 bases from J, the gap between germline ends came to 9 bases. Germline CDR1 reads GTSNPN; CDR2 reads SVGIG (reference sequence). The CDR3 is made up of 13 amino acids. Written as DNA, the CDR3 is TGTGCCTGGAGTTCGCAGAGGAATGAAAAACTGTTTTTT. This translates into CAWSSQRNEKLFF. The full variable domain, completed using reference TRBV30 and TRBJ1-4, is SQTIHQWPATLVQPVGSPLSLECTVEGTSNPNLYWYRQAAGRGLQLLFYSVGIGQISSEVPQNLSASRPQDRQFILSSKKLLLSDSGFYLCAWSSQRNEKLFFGSGTQLSVL.

This chain connects TRBV7-6 to TRBJ2-7, with a weak D call TRBD2 (5 bases). The CDR3 consists of 14 residues. V was clipped by 3 bases and J by 1 base, with 10 bases between them. Germline assignment: CDR1 SGHVS and CDR2 FNYEAQ. The CDR3 loop is CASSLAGVSYEQYF. The CDR3 DNA is TGTGCCAGCAGCTTGGCCGGGGTGTCCTACGAGCAGTACTTC.

This chain uses TRBV15 with TRBJ1-4; tentative D call: TRBD1 (5 bases). CDR1 is LNHNV, CDR2 YYDKDF, per germline (reference sequence). V lost 3 bases and J lost 7, with 12 bases in between. The CDR3 is made up of 14 amino acids. The CDR3 is CATSRSGRGEKLFF. CDR3 DNA sequence: TGTGCCACCAGCAGGTCAGGGAGGGGTGAAAAACTGTTTTTT.

The V gene is TRBV15, the J gene TRBJ2-3; D perhaps matches TRBD1 (6 bases). This CDR3 spans 16 amino acids. Trimming removed 1 base from V and 1 base from J, with 12 bases in between. CDR1 is LNHNV, CDR2 YYDKDF, per germline (reference sequence). CDR3 coding DNA: TGTGCCACCAGCAGAGTGAACAGGGCTGGCACAGATACGCAGTATTTT. Translated, it gives CATSRVNRAGTDTQYF.

The chain uses TRBV9 and TRBJ2-7; 10 nucleotides agree with TRBD2. V gave up 4 bases and J gave up 0 bases; unmatched junction bases: 4. The V gene's germline CDR1 is SGDLS and CDR2 YYNGEE. The length of the CDR3 is 15 residues. The CDR3 sequence: CASSLSGGFSYEQYF. The DNA for the CDR3 is TGTGCCAGCAGCCTTAGCGGGGGGTTCTCCTACGAGCAGTACTTC.

This chain connects TRBV11-2 to TRBJ1-2; 7 positions match TRBD1. The germline gives CDR1 SGHAT, CDR2 FQNNGV. The CDR3 covers 12 residues. After removal of 5 bases from V and 8 bases from J, the junction contained 5 bases not matched to a gene. This CDR3 reads CASSLGGRGYTF. The CDR3 coding sequence is TGTGCCAGCAGCCTAGGGGGCCGCGGCTACACCTTC.

The rearrangement uses TRBV7-2 and TRBJ1-5; D not resolved. The V gene lost 5 bases and the J gene lost 3 bases, with 11 bases spanning the gap. CDR3 length equals 14 residues. Germline CDR1 SGHTA, CDR2 FQGNSA. DNA of the CDR3: TGTGCCAGCAGCCCAACAGAAGACAATCAGCCCCAGCATTTT. Translated, it gives CASSPTEDNQPQHF.

The V call is TRBV2, the J call TRBJ2-5, with D tentatively TRBD2 (5 bases). Germline V gene lookup returns CDR1 SNHLY and CDR2 FYNNEI. The length of the CDR3 is 13 residues. Deletions cut 11 bases from V and 4 bases from J, with 17 bases between. Here the CDR3 DNA reads TGTGCCTGCCGGCCGGGCGCGGGAGAGACCCAGTACTTC. This codes for CACRPGAGETQYF.

The V and J genes are TRBV4-1 and TRBJ1-1, with TRBD1 matching 10 bases. This CDR3 spans 15 amino acids. From germline, CDR1 is MGHRA and CDR2 YSYEKL. V shed 3 bases, J shed 5 bases, and the junction held 6 bases outside the gene matches. The DNA for the CDR3 is TGCGCCAGCAGCCAGGCTGGGACAGGGGAGACTGAAGCTTTCTTT. Protein product: CASSQAGTGETEAFF.

The chain carries TRBV11-3 and TRBJ1-3; D perhaps matches TRBD1 (5 bases). The V end was cut by 1 base, the J end by 2 bases, with 12 bases between. Germline-derived CDR1 and CDR2 are SGHNT and YENEEA. The CDR3 loop spans 16 amino acids. CDR3 sequence: CASSLGRGLPGNTIYF. The CDR3 DNA sequence: TGTGCCAGCAGCTTAGGTCGGGGACTCCCTGGAAACACCATATATTTT.

The chain links TRBV5-5 to TRBJ2-3; TRBD1 matches at 9 bases. This CDR3 is built from 16 residues. Germline V gene sequence: CDR1 SGHKS, CDR2 YYEKEE (reference sequence). Trimming at V came to 0 bases and at J to 4 bases, leaving 6 bases not matched to a gene. The DNA of the CDR3 is TGTGCCAGCAGCTTGGCTGTGGGACAGGGCCCAGATACGCAGTATTTT. Protein: CASSLAVGQGPDTQYF.

The chain carries TRBV28 and TRBJ1-5, with TRBD1 as a possible D gene (6 bases). Deletions cut 4 bases from V and 1 base from J, with 11 bases between. This CDR3 contains 15 residues. Germline V gene data show CDR1 as MDHEN and CDR2 as SYDVKM. The CDR3 DNA reads as TGTGCCAGCAGTTCTCATCAGGGGAGCAATCAGCCCCAGCATTTT. It translates to CASSSHQGSNQPQHF.